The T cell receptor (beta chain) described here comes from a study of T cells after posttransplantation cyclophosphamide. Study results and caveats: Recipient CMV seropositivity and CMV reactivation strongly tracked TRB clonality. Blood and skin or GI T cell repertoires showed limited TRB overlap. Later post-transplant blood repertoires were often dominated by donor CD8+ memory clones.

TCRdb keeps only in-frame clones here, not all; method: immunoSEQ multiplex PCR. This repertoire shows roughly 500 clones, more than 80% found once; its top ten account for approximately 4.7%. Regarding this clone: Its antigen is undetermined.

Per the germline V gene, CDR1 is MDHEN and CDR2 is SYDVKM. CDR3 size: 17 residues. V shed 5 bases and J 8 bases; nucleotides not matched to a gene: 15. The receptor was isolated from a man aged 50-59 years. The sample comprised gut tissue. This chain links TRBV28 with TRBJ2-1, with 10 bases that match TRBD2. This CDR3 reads CASSGSGRANLPYEQFF. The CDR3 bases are TGTGCCAGCAGTGGCAGCGGGAGGGCCAATCTTCCGTATGAGCAGTTCTTC.